What follows describes a single T cell receptor (beta chain). Deep was the level used in running the assay. Profiling relied on immunoSEQ multiplex PCR, and the TCRdb table lists in-frame clones only, not all of them. The sample has 400,000 to 500,000 clones, roughly 85% seen once; the top ten hold roughly 12%. The data belong to a study of shared clonotypes between healthy human individuals. About the research overall: Sampling drew on donors who were a couple of women and a few men aged 18 to 49.

The CDR3 loop spans 14 amino acids. Germline assignment: CDR1 LNHDA and CDR2 SQIVND (reference sequence). Caucasian adults living in Nashville, Tennessee, provided all samples. This chain connects TRBV19 to TRBJ2-5, with D possibly TRBD2 on 5 matching bases. The J call is in doubt because the DNA end fits TRBJ2-7 better. This receptor was taken from a woman aged 40-49 years in good health. Some clones in this sample may be carry-over from other donors' samples. The sequenced material came from PBMCs. CDR3 nucleotides: TGTGCCAGTAGTATTGAGTTTAGCGCATACGAGCAGTACTTC. It yields the protein CASSIEFSAYEQYF.